The 16 T cell receptor beta chains below come from one sample, sequenced in a study of blood T cell repertoires in COVID-19. Clones were read by immunoSEQ multiplex PCR, and TCRdb kept only the in-frame ones, dropping some. Here the sample spans some 62,000 clones, approximately 88% being singletons. Sequenced sample: peripheral blood. The receptors here all came from a human donor in a cohort sampled during active COVID-19.

The V gene is TRBV7-9, the J gene TRBJ2-3; no clear D. This CDR3 is 13 amino acids long. Germline CDR1 reads SEHNR; CDR2 reads FQNEAQ (reference sequence). V was trimmed by 2 bases and J by 6 bases, leaving 9 bases between them. In nucleotides, the CDR3 is TGTGCCAGCAGCTTAAGTCGGTCGGATACGCAGTATTTT. Amino acid sequence: CASSLSRSDTQYF.

V is TRBV5-1 and J is TRBJ2-3; 8 bases fit TRBD2. CDR3 size: 14 residues. Per the germline V gene, CDR1 is SGHRS and CDR2 is YFSETQ. Unmatched junction bases numbered 3, after V lost 0 bases and J lost 6 bases. The CDR3 DNA is TGCGCCAGCAGCTTGGAGGGACTAGAGGATACGCAGTATTTT. It yields the protein CASSLEGLEDTQYF.

This chain joins TRBV7-9 and TRBJ2-4; 8 bases align to TRBD1. V gave up 1 base and J gave up 2 bases; unmatched junction bases: 4. From germline, CDR1 is SEHNR and CDR2 FQNEAQ (reference sequence). The CDR3 is made up of 16 amino acids. The CDR3 region is CASSLGTGYPKNIQYF. For the CDR3, the DNA is TGTGCCAGCAGCTTAGGGACAGGGTATCCCAAAAACATTCAGTACTTC.

The J gene is TRBJ2-5, the V gene TRBV9, with TRBD2 matching over 12 bases. Trimming cost V 0 bases and J 5 bases; bases outside gene matches: 8. The CDR3 totals 17 residues. Germline CDR1 and CDR2: SGDLS and YYNGEE. The CDR3 DNA is TGTGCCAGCAGCGTAGTACCTAGCGGGGGGGCCGCCGAGACCCAGTACTTC. Its protein is CASSVVPSGGAAETQYF.

The V gene is TRBV5-1, the J gene TRBJ2-2, with 15 nucleotides matching TRBD2. The junction had 12 bases not matched to a gene; V was cut back by 7 bases and J by 5 bases. Germline CDR1 is SGHRS and CDR2 is YFSETQ. The CDR3 sequence is 18 residues long. DNA for the CDR3: TGCGCCAGCTCCCACGGACTAGCGGGAGGGGAACGGACCGGGGAGCTGTTTTTT. Amino acids: CASSHGLAGGERTGELFF.

The V and J genes are TRBV27 and TRBJ2-1; TRBD2 aligns across 11 bases. Germline CDR1 reads MNHEY; CDR2 reads SMNVEV (reference sequence). This CDR3 has 14 residues. V lost 5 bases to trimming and J lost 7 bases; unmatched junction nucleotides: 4. The CDR3 is CASSIRLAGNEQFF. CDR3 sequence (DNA): TGTGCCAGCAGTATCCGACTAGCGGGGAATGAGCAGTTCTTC.

This rearrangement joins TRBV9 to TRBJ2-5; 10 positions match TRBD2. The CDR3 is made up of 15 amino acids. The V gene end was trimmed by 4 bases and the J gene end by 5 bases; junction bases not matched to a gene: 8. Germline V gene sequence: CDR1 SGDLS, CDR2 YYNGEE. The CDR3 here is CASSRSGGAPETQYF. The CDR3 region has the DNA TGTGCCAGCAGCAGAAGCGGGGGGGCCCCCGAGACCCAGTACTTC.

This clone came up a few times. The chain combines TRBV9 with TRBJ1-1; possible D gene TRBD1, 6 bases. From germline, CDR1 is SGDLS and CDR2 YYNGEE. CDR3 length equals 15 residues. V dropped 3 bases and J dropped 0 bases, with 12 bases sitting between them. CDR3 bases: TGTGCCAGCAGCGCCTCCGGGACACTGAACACTGAAGCTTTCTTT. Translation gives CASSASGTLNTEAFF. The complete variable domain, with remaining parts taken from reference TRBV9 and TRBJ1-1, reads DSGVTQTPKHLITATGQRVTLRCSPRSGDLSVYWYQQSLDQGLQFLIQYYNGEERAKGNILERFSAQQFPDLHSELNLSSLELGDSALYFCASSASGTLNTEAFFGQGTRLTVV.

The rearrangement joins TRBV27 to TRBJ1-6; D gene unclear. Trimming left V 4 bases short and J 3 bases short, with 4 bases between. This CDR3 is 13 amino acids long. Germline assignment: CDR1 MNHEY and CDR2 SMNVEV (reference sequence). DNA of the CDR3: TGTGCCAGCAGTTCCCTCTATAATTCACCCCTCCACTTT. Its translation is CASSSLYNSPLHF.

Only one count was recorded for this clone. V gene TRBV6-5 combines with J gene TRBJ1-1, with D uncertain. Germline CDR1 is MNHEY and CDR2 is SVGAGI. The CDR3 contains 11 residues. V was cut by 8 bases and J by 1 base, with 5 bases left in between. For the CDR3, the DNA is TGTGCCAGCCCCTCGAACACTGAAGCTTTCTTT. As protein: CASPSNTEAFF.

The rearrangement links TRBV27 to TRBJ2-7, with 7 bases that match TRBD1. The V gene's germline CDR1 is MNHEY and CDR2 SMNVEV (reference sequence). The CDR3 runs 15 residues. Trimming cost V 2 bases and J 0 bases; bases outside gene matches: 4. The chain's CDR3 is CASSLRTGHSYEQYF. CDR3 DNA: TGTGCCAGCAGTTTAAGGACAGGCCACTCCTACGAGCAGTACTTC.

The chain combines TRBV7-6 with TRBJ2-3; D is perhaps TRBD2 (6 bases). The ends were cut back, 1 base at V and 1 base at J, with 12 bases in the middle. Germline V gives CDR1 SGHVS, CDR2 FNYEAQ. The CDR3 spans 16 residues. The CDR3 here is CASSLVAGTRTDTQYF. The DNA for the CDR3 is TGTGCCAGCAGCTTAGTTGCGGGAACCCGCACAGATACGCAGTATTTT.

This chain connects TRBV27 to TRBJ1-5, with 9 bases fitting TRBD1. Looked up from germline, CDR1 is MNHEY and CDR2 is SMNVEV (reference sequence). The CDR3 spans 15 residues. Losses at the gene ends were 5 bases for V and 3 bases for J; bases not matched to a gene: 5. CDR3 nucleotide sequence: TGTGCCAGCAGTACGACAGGGGGACCCAATCAGCCCCAGCATTTT. Amino acids: CASSTTGGPNQPQHF.

The CDR3 region has the DNA TGTGCCTGGAGTCAATACAGGGGGGAGAATGAAAAACTGTTTTTT. Protein product: CAWSQYRGENEKLFF. V and J are TRBV30 and TRBJ1-4, with 8 bases aligning to TRBD1. The V and J ends lost 2 bases and 5 bases, in that order; junction bases with no gene match: 7. The CDR3 is 15 residues long. Per the germline V gene, CDR1 is GTSNPN and CDR2 is SVGIG (reference sequence).

The rearrangement uses TRBV10-2 and TRBJ2-5; D not certain. The length of the CDR3 is 14 residues. The germline V gene has CDR1 WSHSY and CDR2 SAAADI. V dropped 1 base and J dropped 5 bases, with 11 bases sitting between them. The CDR3 is CASSELTPPETQYF. The CDR3 DNA reads as TGCGCCAGCAGTGAGTTGACACCTCCCGAGACCCAGTACTTC.

The J gene is TRBJ2-5, the V gene TRBV9; 7 bases agree with TRBD1. After removal of 0 bases from V and 7 bases from J, the junction contained 15 bases not matched to a gene. This CDR3 region has 17 residues. The V gene's germline CDR1 is SGDLS and CDR2 YYNGEE. The CDR3 region is CASSVDSRGRNRGTQYF. CDR3 in DNA: TGTGCCAGCAGCGTAGATTCAAGGGGACGAAACAGGGGGACCCAGTACTTC.